A single sample is the source of the 21 T cell receptor beta chains below, sequenced in a study of cytomegalovirus exposure and HLA in healthy donors. PCR was performed using 60 Vbeta and 13 Jbeta primers. Measured with immunoSEQ multiplex PCR; TCRdb has only the in-frame clones, and not every one. The sample shows around 140,000 clones, about 80% of them seen only once. The sequenced material came from PBMCs. These TCRs come from a woman in her sixties in good health and CMV-seropositive.

The CDR3: CAWSVDRAGQETQYF. The DNA of the CDR3 is TGTGCCTGGAGTGTCGACAGGGCCGGGCAAGAGACCCAGTACTTC. This chain uses TRBV30 with TRBJ2-5; TRBD1 aligns across 7 bases. The CDR3 runs 15 residues. CDR1 GTSNPN and CDR2 SVGIG come from the germline V gene (reference sequence). The V gene end was trimmed by 0 bases and the J gene end by 2 bases; junction bases not matched to a gene: 6.

This sequence joins TRBV28 and TRBJ2-3, with 7 bases aligning to TRBD2. The CDR3 is made up of 16 amino acids. Germline CDR1 is MDHEN and CDR2 is SYDVKM. The J segment lost 0 bases and the V segment lost 7 bases, leaving 10 bases of the junction unmatched. The CDR3 region is CASNPPSGPSTDTQYF. The CDR3 DNA reads TGTGCCAGCAACCCCCCTAGCGGACCTAGCACAGATACGCAGTATTTT.

The J gene is TRBJ2-3, the V gene TRBV14; 7 nucleotides agree with TRBD1. V gave up 4 bases and J gave up 0 bases; unmatched junction bases: 7. Looked up from germline, CDR1 is SGHDN and CDR2 is FVKESK. This CDR3 is built from 16 residues. The CDR3 sequence: CASSRDRVTSTDTQYF. The CDR3 bases are TGTGCCAGCAGCCGTGACAGGGTAACGAGCACAGATACGCAGTATTTT.

The rearrangement links TRBV4-1 to TRBJ2-6, with 7 nucleotides matching TRBD2. CDR1 is MGHRA, CDR2 YSYEKL, per germline. This CDR3 spans 19 amino acids. J gave up 4 bases and V 5 bases, and 17 bases lay outside the gene matches. The CDR3 loop reads CASSGFGGTFVLGANVLTF. The CDR3 nucleotides are TGCGCCAGCAGCGGATTCGGGGGGACGTTCGTCTTAGGGGCCAACGTCCTGACTTTC.

The chain combines TRBV28 with TRBJ2-7; 11 bases are a match to TRBD1. V dropped 5 bases and J dropped 4; count of bases not matched to a gene: 7. CDR1 is MDHEN and CDR2 is SYDVKM in the germline V gene. The CDR3 runs 15 residues. CDR3 region: CASSTSGTGGYEQYF. The CDR3 DNA follows: TGTGCCAGCAGTACCTCCGGGACAGGGGGATACGAGCAGTACTTC.

V is TRBV5-1 and J is TRBJ1-4; possibly TRBD1 for D (5 bases). CDR1 is SGHRS and CDR2 is YFSETQ in the germline V gene. This CDR3 has 17 amino acids. V gave up 0 bases and J gave up 0 bases, with 12 bases separating them. The CDR3 DNA is TGCGCCAGCAGCTTGGAGGGGTCGGACACAACTAATGAAAAACTGTTTTTT. The encoded protein is CASSLEGSDTTNEKLFF.

The chain joins TRBV28 to TRBJ2-3; the match to TRBD1 covers 11 bases. The CDR3 consists of 15 residues. J was trimmed by 1 base and V by 7 bases; bases with no gene match: 4. Germline assignment: CDR1 MDHEN and CDR2 SYDVKM. The CDR3 loop reads CASTTDRGRTDTQYF. DNA for the CDR3: TGTGCCAGCACCACGGACAGGGGGCGCACAGATACGCAGTATTTT.

The chain links TRBV6-6 to TRBJ1-2; possible D gene TRBD1, 5 bases. Trimming removed 8 bases at V and 4 bases at J, with 11 bases between. Germline values: CDR1 MNHNY, CDR2 SVGAGI (reference sequence). This CDR3 has 12 residues. CDR3 residues: CASGAGSYGYTF. The CDR3 region has the DNA TGTGCCAGCGGGGCAGGGTCCTATGGCTACACCTTC.

This chain connects TRBV30 to TRBJ2-1, with a tentative D call TRBD1 (6 bases). V was pared by 0 bases and J by 0 bases, with 9 bases between. This CDR3 has 15 amino acids. Germline-derived CDR1 and CDR2 are GTSNPN and SVGIG (reference sequence). The CDR3, as DNA: TGTGCCTGGAGTGTACTGGACAGCTCCTACAATGAGCAGTTCTTC. It specifies CAWSVLDSSYNEQFF.

The chain couples TRBV7-8 to TRBJ2-1; 16 bases match TRBD2. Germline CDR1 is SGHVS and CDR2 is FQNEAQ. The CDR3 is made up of 18 amino acids. J gave up 2 bases and V 5 bases, and 6 bases lay outside the gene matches. CDR3 nucleotides: TGTGCCAGCAGCCCGGGACTAGCGGGAGGGCTTGCCTACAATGAGCAGTTCTTC. It yields the protein CASSPGLAGGLAYNEQFF.

The V and J genes are TRBV7-8 and TRBJ1-5, with a possible D match to TRBD1 (5 bases). This CDR3 is 14 amino acids long. CDR1 and CDR2 (germline): SGHVS, FQNEAQ. Trimming stripped 3 bases from V and 5 bases from J, with 11 bases between. In DNA form, the CDR3 reads TGTGCCAGCAGCTTCAGGGCGATCTATCAGCCCCAGCATTTT. It encodes CASSFRAIYQPQHF.

The rearrangement uses TRBV28 and TRBJ2-5, with a tentative D call TRBD2 (6 bases). The closer fit of TRBJ2-7 to the DNA end suggests the J call may be wrong. The germline gives CDR1 MDHEN, CDR2 SYDVKM. This CDR3 is 15 amino acids long. CDR3 DNA: TGTGCCAGCAGGCTACAAGGGAGGCCATCTTACGAGCAGTACTTC. Protein: CASRLQGRPSYEQYF.

The chain combines TRBV7-2 with TRBJ2-1; the match to TRBD2 covers 7 bases. Per the germline V gene, CDR1 is SGHTA and CDR2 is FQGNSA. The CDR3 totals 14 residues. Trimming took 3 bases from V and 9 from J; bases not matched to a gene: 8. In DNA form, the CDR3 reads TGTGCCAGCAGCTTGGCGAGCGGGATCGCTGAGCAGTTCTTC. This sequence encodes CASSLASGIAEQFF.

The rearrangement uses TRBV10-3 and TRBJ2-3; no reliable D call. CDR3 length equals 12 residues. Between the trimmed V and J ends, which lost 6 bases and 4 bases, there was a span of 8 bases. Germline CDR1 reads ENHRY; CDR2 reads SYGVKD. For the CDR3, the DNA is TGTGCCATCAGCAGCGCCTCAGATACGCAGTATTTT. Protein sequence: CAISSASDTQYF.

This clone was observed a few times. The V and J genes are TRBV28 and TRBJ2-7; weak D call: TRBD2 (5 bases). The germline CDR1 and CDR2 sequences are MDHEN and SYDVKM. With 3 bases removed from V and 2 bases from J, the gap between germline ends came to 11 bases. The CDR3 contains 14 residues. CDR3 sequence (DNA): TGTGCCAGCAGTTTTACCGGGATAACCTACGAGCAGTACTTC. Amino acid sequence: CASSFTGITYEQYF.

This clone was seen a handful of times. This chain connects TRBV7-2 to TRBJ2-1; a possible D gene is TRBD2 (5 bases). CDR1 and CDR2 (germline): SGHTA, FQGNSA. V shed 6 bases and J shed 3 bases, with 12 bases lying between them. The length of the CDR3 is 14 residues. In DNA form, the CDR3 reads TGTGCCAGCAGTCCGATAGCGAACTACAATGAGCAGTTCTTC. Amino acid sequence: CASSPIANYNEQFF.

The chain is built from TRBV9 and TRBJ2-1; 8 bases map to TRBD2. The CDR3 has 15 residues. Germline V gene lookup returns CDR1 SGDLS and CDR2 YYNGEE. The V and J ends lost 3 bases and 2 bases, in that order; junction bases with no gene match: 4. CDR3 bases: TGTGCCAGCAGCGCAAGCGGGAGTCCCTACAATGAGCAGTTCTTC. It yields the protein CASSASGSPYNEQFF.

This sequence joins TRBV5-1 and TRBJ1-3; perhaps TRBD1 as D (5 bases). V was pared by 5 bases and J by 4 bases, with 13 bases between. Germline V gene lookup returns CDR1 SGHRS and CDR2 YFSETQ. This CDR3 contains 14 residues. CDR3 nucleotides: TGCGCCAGCAGAGGCGGGGGAATGGGAAACACCATATATTTT. Translation gives CASRGGGMGNTIYF.

This rearrangement joins TRBV9 to TRBJ2-1; 10 bases match TRBD1. The CDR3 has 16 residues. V gave up 3 bases and J gave up 8 bases; unmatched junction bases: 11. CDR1 is SGDLS and CDR2 is YYNGEE in the germline V gene. CDR3 protein: CASSASRDRGWDEQFF. In DNA form, the CDR3 reads TGTGCCAGCAGCGCGAGCCGGGACAGGGGATGGGATGAGCAGTTCTTC.

This chain joins TRBV27 and TRBJ2-1, with TRBD2 matching over 14 bases. This CDR3 comprises 22 residues. V lost 4 bases, J lost 0 bases, and 17 bases stayed unmatched. CDR1 is MNHEY and CDR2 is SMNVEV in the germline V gene (reference sequence). CDR3 protein: CASSSEFGTSGSLRSSYNEQFF. CDR3 in DNA: TGTGCCAGCAGTTCCGAGTTCGGGACTAGCGGGAGTCTACGGAGCTCCTACAATGAGCAGTTCTTC.

The chain employs TRBV15 and TRBJ2-5, with 9 bases aligning to TRBD1. The DNA end lines up better with TRBJ2-7; the J call may be wrong. The CDR3 sequence is 14 residues long. CDR1 is LNHNV and CDR2 is YYDKDF in the germline V gene (reference sequence). CDR3 nucleotides: TGTGCCACCAGCAGGGGGACAGGGCAAAGCGAGCAGTACTTC. Protein product: CATSRGTGQSEQYF.